These 9 T cell receptor beta chains were all obtained from the same sample, sequenced in a study of Ad26.COV2.S vaccination and SARS-CoV-2 variants. Sequencing was performed with immunoSEQ multiplex PCR; in TCRdb, only in-frame clones are kept and a portion is missing. The repertoire includes about 680,000 clones, 80% to 90% of them detected once, and roughly 1.5% sits in the top ten. Treatment of the sample: about 20 received Ad26.COV2.S at low or high dose, single or two shots; five or six received placebo; per-sample allocation not given. Samples were taken on day 63 after the first vaccine or placebo injection. Sequencing was performed on peripheral blood, taken in a trial of Ad26.COV2.S vaccine versus placebo. The receptors shown here come from a person between 18 and 59 years old who received the Ad26.COV2.S COVID-19 vaccine or a placebo.

V and J are TRBV5-1 and TRBJ2-3; 8 bases map to TRBD2. V trimming: 0 bases; J trimming: 0 bases; junction bases outside the gene matches: 3. This CDR3 spans 16 amino acids. Germline V gives CDR1 SGHRS, CDR2 YFSETQ. This chain's CDR3 is CASSLGLATSTDTQYF. The CDR3 coding sequence is TGCGCCAGCAGCTTGGGACTAGCGACTAGCACAGATACGCAGTATTTT.

This chain joins TRBV27 and TRBJ2-2; no definite D call. This CDR3 region has 13 residues. Germline V CDR1 and CDR2: MNHEY, SMNVEV (reference sequence). V dropped 4 bases and J dropped 5 bases, with 8 bases sitting between them. The CDR3 region is CASSSKRTGELFF. Written as DNA, the CDR3 is TGTGCCAGCAGTTCGAAGAGGACCGGGGAGCTGTTTTTT.

The chain carries TRBV6-6 and TRBJ2-7, with D perhaps matching TRBD2 (6 bases). Trimming shortened V by 5 bases and J by 6 bases, and 20 bases separated the two germline ends. The CDR3 loop spans 15 amino acids. Per the germline V gene, CDR1 is MNHNY and CDR2 is SVGAGI (reference sequence). CDR3 in amino acids: CASSGEGGSRGEQYF. The CDR3 DNA sequence: TGTGCCAGCAGTGGGGAAGGAGGGAGCCGGGGCGAGCAGTACTTC.

The rearrangement links TRBV19 to TRBJ2-2; possibly TRBD1 or TRBD2 for D (5 bases each). V lost 6 bases to trimming and J lost 4 bases, with 12 bases between them. The CDR3 loop spans 14 amino acids. Per germline, CDR1 LNHDA and CDR2 SQIVND (reference sequence). CDR3 protein: CASRGQGATGELFF. As DNA, the CDR3 is TGTGCCAGTAGGGGTCAGGGAGCCACCGGGGAGCTGTTTTTT.

The rearrangement uses TRBV20-1 and TRBJ2-2; D ambiguous. In germline, CDR1 is DFQATT, CDR2 SNEGSKA (reference sequence). Trimming took off 3 bases at V and 1 base at J, with 9 bases between the two ends. The length of the CDR3 is 14 residues. The CDR3 nucleotides read TGCAGTGCTAGTGCACCAGAGAACACCGGGGAGCTGTTTTTT. Translated: CSASAPENTGELFF.

This chain uses TRBV6-5 with TRBJ2-5; TRBD1 is a possible D gene (5 bases). Between the trimmed V and J ends, which lost 6 bases and 4 bases, there was a span of 12 bases. The CDR3 has 13 residues. CDR1 and CDR2 from the germline V gene are MNHEY and SVGAGI. CDR3 loop: CASRPGLVETQYF. In DNA form, the CDR3 reads TGTGCCAGCAGACCAGGGCTTGTAGAGACCCAGTACTTC.

This clone showed up just a few times. This chain uses TRBV6-1 with TRBJ2-7; D is unresolved. The CDR3 extends over 15 amino acids. With 2 bases removed from V and 0 bases from J, the gap between germline ends came to 11 bases. Germline V gene lookup returns CDR1 MNHNS and CDR2 SASEGT. The CDR3 protein is CASSEWAPLSYEQYF. The CDR3 DNA follows: TGTGCCAGCAGTGAATGGGCCCCCCTCTCCTACGAGCAGTACTTC.

This rearrangement joins TRBV30 to TRBJ2-3; possibly TRBD1 or TRBD2 for D (6 bases each). V was shortened by 3 bases and J by 5 bases, with 15 bases between the two germline ends. The CDR3 loop spans 14 amino acids. CDR1 is GTSNPN and CDR2 is SVGIG in the germline V gene (reference sequence). Written as DNA, the CDR3 is TGTGCCTGGAGCCTCGGGGGCGGAGGAGATACGCAGTATTTT. It is translated as CAWSLGGGGDTQYF.

V and J are TRBV10-3 and TRBJ1-2; 11 bases align to TRBD1. The length of the CDR3 is 14 residues. V lost 11 bases and J lost 3; bases outside the gene matches: 8. Germline assignment: CDR1 ENHRY and CDR2 SYGVKD. The CDR3 coding sequence is TGTGCCGCCAGGGACAGGGGGGTCCACTATGGCTACACCTTC. It is translated as CAARDRGVHYGYTF.